The 10 T cell receptor beta chains below all came from one sample that was sequenced in a study of T-cell reconstitution after alpha-beta-depleted transplantation in children. Preparing the TCRbeta library involved the use of unique molecular identifiers. TCRdb re-called the PCR reads through MiXCR, storing one row per CDR3 protein. This sample has fewer than 700,000 distinct CDR3 sequences, with 10% to 15% found just once. The source was PBMCs, mostly from graft donor cells, collected 360 days after TCRalphabeta/CD19-depleted stem cell transplant. These receptors all come from a male patient between 10 and 17 years old who had a stem cell transplant for acute myeloid leukemia, so the T cells may come from the graft donor.

In DNA form, the CDR3 reads TGTGCCAGCAGCTCGTCGGGGGTCCGTAGCAATCAGCCCCAGCATTTT. Translation gives CASSSSGVRSNQPQHF. J is TRBJ1-5 and V is TRBV7-9; perhaps TRBD1 as D (5 bases). The CDR3 is 16 residues long. V lost 4 bases and J lost 0, with 13 bases in between. CDR1 SEHNR and CDR2 FQNEAQ come from the germline V gene (reference sequence).

This clonotype has a single count. The chain employs TRBV11-2 and TRBJ2-5; 7 nucleotides agree with TRBD2. The CDR3 is 13 residues long. The V gene end was trimmed by 5 bases and the J gene end by 7 bases; junction bases not matched to a gene: 7. Germline V gives CDR1 SGHAT, CDR2 FQNNGV. Here the CDR3 DNA reads TGTGCCAGCAGCATCCGGGGGGAGGGGACCCAGTACTTC. Amino acids: CASSIRGEGTQYF.

The table lists this clonotype with many counts. V and J are TRBV13 and TRBJ2-1; 9 bases line up with TRBD2. From germline, CDR1 is PRHDT and CDR2 FYEKMQ (reference sequence). The length of the CDR3 is 20 residues. With V trimmed by 0 bases and J by 0 bases, 12 bases remained unmatched. The CDR3 DNA sequence: TGTGCCAGCAGCTTAGGGGCCCTAGAGACTAGCGGAGGCTCCTACAATGAGCAGTTCTTC. The encoded protein is CASSLGALETSGGSYNEQFF.

This clonotype has more than one count but fewer than ten. V usage is TRBV6-2 or TRBV6-3 and J usage is TRBJ2-1; D unresolved. The V and J ends lost 2 bases and 3 bases respectively, with 5 bases between them. Germline V lookup: CDR1 MNHEY, CDR2 SVGEGT. The CDR3 is made up of 13 amino acids. CDR3 coding DNA: TGTGCCAGCAGTTACGTTTTCTACAATGAGCAGTTCTTC. Residues: CASSYVFYNEQFF.

The chain links TRBV27 to TRBJ2-7; TRBD2 matches 8 bases. This CDR3 region has 15 residues. V lost 6 bases and J lost 0; bases outside the gene matches: 7. Germline loops: CDR1 MNHEY, CDR2 SMNVEV (reference sequence). The CDR3, as DNA: TGTGCCAGCAGCTTGGGCGGGAGGTTCTCCTACGAGCAGTACTTC. Its protein product is CASSLGGRFSYEQYF.

The chain combines TRBV3-1 with TRBJ2-1; 7 bases map to TRBD1. The CDR3 contains 15 residues. The germline V gene has CDR1 LGHDT and CDR2 YNNKEL (reference sequence). The trim removed 5 bases at V and 5 bases at J, leaving 9 bases unmatched. In nucleotides, the CDR3 is TGTGCCAGCAGCTCCACAGGGGTCGGCCACAATGAGCAGTTCTTC. The encoded protein is CASSSTGVGHNEQFF.

This clonotype has just a few counts. V is TRBV7-4 and J is TRBJ2-1; TRBD2 might be the D (6 bases). The germline V gene has CDR1 SGHVT and CDR2 SQSDAQ. The CDR3 runs 14 residues. The V gene lost 5 bases and the J gene lost 6 bases, with 14 bases spanning the gap. The CDR3 sequence is CASSHLTRPNEQFF. The CDR3, as DNA: TGTGCCAGCAGCCATTTGACTAGGCCCAATGAGCAGTTCTTC.

This clonotype was observed at least ten times. The chain recombines TRBV3-1 with TRBJ2-2; TRBD2 aligns across 9 bases. This CDR3 has 17 amino acids. V shed 1 base and J 5 bases; nucleotides not matched to a gene: 8. CDR1 is LGHDT and CDR2 is YNNKEL in the germline V gene (reference sequence). The CDR3 coding sequence is TGTGCCAGCAGCCAAGGGGTAGCGGGAGTAGGAACCGGGGAGCTGTTTTTT. This sequence encodes CASSQGVAGVGTGELFF. Filled out from reference TRBV3-1 and TRBJ2-2, the complete variable domain reads DTAVSQTPKYLVTQMGNDKSIKCEQNLGHDTMYWYKQDSKKFLKIMFSYNNKELIINETVPNRFSPKSPDKAHLNLHINSLELGDSAVYFCASSQGVAGVGTGELFFGEGSRLTVL.

This clonotype was observed at least ten times. The rearrangement links TRBV12-3 or TRBV12-4 to TRBJ1-5, with D unclear. Trimming stripped 5 bases from V and 1 base from J, with 9 bases between. This CDR3 is 14 amino acids long. CDR3 amino acids: CASSPDGSNQPQHF. CDR3 DNA sequence: TGTGCCAGCAGTCCGGACGGGAGCAATCAGCCCCAGCATTTT.

Ten or more counts support this clonotype. V usage is TRBV7-6 and J usage is TRBJ2-7; 11 nucleotides line up with TRBD1. Germline V gives CDR1 SGHVS, CDR2 FNYEAQ. Unmatched junction bases numbered 5, after V lost 4 bases and J lost 3 bases. CDR3 size: 15 residues. The CDR3 DNA reads TGTGCCAGCAGCTCTCCGGGACAGGGGGTCTACGAGCAGTACTTC. Translated: CASSSPGQGVYEQYF.